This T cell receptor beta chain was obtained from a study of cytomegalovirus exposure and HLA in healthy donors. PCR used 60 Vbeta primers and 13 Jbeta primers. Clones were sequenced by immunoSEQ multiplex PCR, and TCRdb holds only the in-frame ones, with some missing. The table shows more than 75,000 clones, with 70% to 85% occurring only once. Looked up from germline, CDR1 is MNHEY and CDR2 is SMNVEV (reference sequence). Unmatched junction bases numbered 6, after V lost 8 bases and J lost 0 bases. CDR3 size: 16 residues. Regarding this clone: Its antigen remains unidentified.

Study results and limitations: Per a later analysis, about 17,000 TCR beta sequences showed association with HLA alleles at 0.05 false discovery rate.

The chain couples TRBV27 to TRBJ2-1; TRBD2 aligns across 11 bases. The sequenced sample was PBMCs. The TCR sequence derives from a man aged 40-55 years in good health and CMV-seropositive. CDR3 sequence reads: CASLRLAGTSYNEQFF. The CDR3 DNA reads TGTGCCAGCTTACGACTAGCGGGGACCTCCTACAATGAGCAGTTCTTC.